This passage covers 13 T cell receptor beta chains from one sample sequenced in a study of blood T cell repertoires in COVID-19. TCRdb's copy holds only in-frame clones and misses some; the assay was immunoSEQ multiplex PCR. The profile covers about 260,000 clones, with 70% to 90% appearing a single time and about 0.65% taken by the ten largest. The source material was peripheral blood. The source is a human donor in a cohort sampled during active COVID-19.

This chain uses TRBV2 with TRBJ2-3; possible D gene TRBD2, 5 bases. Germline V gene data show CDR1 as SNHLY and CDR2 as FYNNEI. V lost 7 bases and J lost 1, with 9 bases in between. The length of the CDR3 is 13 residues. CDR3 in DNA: TGTGCCAGCATGAGGGCGGGCACAGATACGCAGTATTTT. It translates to CASMRAGTDTQYF. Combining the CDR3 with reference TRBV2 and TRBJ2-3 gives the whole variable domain EPEVTQTPSHQVTQMGQEVILRCVPISNHLYFYWYRQILGQKVEFLVSFYNNEISEKSEIFDDQFSVERPDGSNFTLKIRSTKLEDSAMYFCASMRAGTDTQYFGPGTRLTVL.

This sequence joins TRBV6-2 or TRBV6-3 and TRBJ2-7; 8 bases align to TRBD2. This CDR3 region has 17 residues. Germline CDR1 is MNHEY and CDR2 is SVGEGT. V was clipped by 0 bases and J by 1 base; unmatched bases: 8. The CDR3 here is CASSYSIVAGNSYEQYF. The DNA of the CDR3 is TGTGCCAGCAGTTACTCGATTGTAGCGGGGAATTCCTACGAGCAGTACTTC.

The CDR3 reads CASSPLRRDTGELFF. The CDR3 DNA reads as TGTGCCAGTAGCCCTTTGAGGAGAGACACCGGGGAGCTGTTTTTT. The genes are TRBV19 and TRBJ2-2; no definite D call. V was pared by 6 bases and J by 3 bases, with 14 bases between. The CDR3 runs to 15 residues. Germline assignment: CDR1 LNHDA and CDR2 SQIVND (reference sequence).

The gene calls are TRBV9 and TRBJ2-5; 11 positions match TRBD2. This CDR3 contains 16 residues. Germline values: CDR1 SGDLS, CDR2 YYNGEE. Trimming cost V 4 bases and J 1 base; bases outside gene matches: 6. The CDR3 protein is CASSLGGLAVQETQYF. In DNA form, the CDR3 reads TGTGCCAGCAGCCTTGGGGGACTAGCGGTCCAAGAGACCCAGTACTTC.

As DNA, the CDR3 is TGTGCCAGCAGTTTCCGCGGAAGGGGTGAGCAGTTCTTC. This sequence encodes CASSFRGRGEQFF. The chain links TRBV27 to TRBJ2-1, with D tentatively TRBD1 (5 bases). Deletions cut 3 bases from V and 9 bases from J, with 12 bases between. Germline-derived CDR1 and CDR2 are MNHEY and SMNVEV (reference sequence). This CDR3 is 13 amino acids long.

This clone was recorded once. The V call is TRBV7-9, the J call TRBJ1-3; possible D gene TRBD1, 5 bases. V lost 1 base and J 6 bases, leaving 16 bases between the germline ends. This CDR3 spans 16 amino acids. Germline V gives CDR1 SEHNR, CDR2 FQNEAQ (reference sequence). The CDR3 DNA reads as TGTGCCAGCAGCTTAGAGGCATGGGGCAGGGAAAACACCATATATTTT. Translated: CASSLEAWGRENTIYF.

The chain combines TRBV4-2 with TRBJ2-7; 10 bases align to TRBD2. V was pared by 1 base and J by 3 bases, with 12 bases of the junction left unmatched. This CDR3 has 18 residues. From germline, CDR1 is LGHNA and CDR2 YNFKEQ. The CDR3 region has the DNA TGTGCCAGCAGCCAAGGACGAGCGGGAGGGTGGACCTTCTACGAGCAGTACTTC. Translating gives CASSQGRAGGWTFYEQYF.

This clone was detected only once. The CDR3 spells CASSLMIAGGPTDYEQYF. As DNA, the CDR3 is TGTGCCAGCAGTCTAATGATAGCGGGAGGGCCGACGGACTACGAGCAGTACTTC. The gene calls are TRBV28 and TRBJ2-7, with TRBD2 identical over 11 bases. The CDR3 consists of 18 residues. Germline CDR1 is MDHEN and CDR2 is SYDVKM. V lost 5 bases, J lost 3 bases, and 15 bases stayed unmatched. The full variable domain, its missing parts supplied by reference TRBV28 and TRBJ2-7, is DVKVTQSSRYLVKRTGEKVFLECVQDMDHENMFWYRQDPGLGLRLIYFSYDVKMKEKGDIPEGYSVSREKKERFSLILESASTNQTSMYLCASSLMIAGGPTDYEQYFGPGTRLTVT.

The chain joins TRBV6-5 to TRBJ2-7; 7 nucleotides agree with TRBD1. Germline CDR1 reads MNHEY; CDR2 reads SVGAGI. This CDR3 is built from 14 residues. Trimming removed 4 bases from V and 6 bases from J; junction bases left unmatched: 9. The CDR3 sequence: CASSFDREIGEQYF. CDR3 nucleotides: TGTGCCAGCAGTTTCGACAGGGAAATCGGCGAGCAGTACTTC.

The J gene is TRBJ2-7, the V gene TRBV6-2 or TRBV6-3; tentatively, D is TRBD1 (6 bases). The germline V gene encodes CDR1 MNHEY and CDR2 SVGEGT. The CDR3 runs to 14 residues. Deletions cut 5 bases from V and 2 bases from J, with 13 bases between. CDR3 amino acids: CASSQSTGPYEQYF. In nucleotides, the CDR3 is TGTGCCAGCAGTCAATCGACAGGTCCCTACGAGCAGTACTTC.

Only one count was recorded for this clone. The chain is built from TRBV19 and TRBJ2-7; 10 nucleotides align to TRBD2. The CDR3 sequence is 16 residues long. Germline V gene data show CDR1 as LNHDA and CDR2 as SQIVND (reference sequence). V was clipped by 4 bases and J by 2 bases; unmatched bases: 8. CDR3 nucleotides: TGTGCCAGTAGTACCCGGACTAGCGGAACACCCTACGAGCAGTACTTC. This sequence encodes CASSTRTSGTPYEQYF.

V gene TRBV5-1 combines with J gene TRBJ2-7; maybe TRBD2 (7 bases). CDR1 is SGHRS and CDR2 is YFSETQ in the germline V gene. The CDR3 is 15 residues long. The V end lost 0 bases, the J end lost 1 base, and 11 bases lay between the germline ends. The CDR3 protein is CASSLVGGESYEQYF. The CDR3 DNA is TGCGCCAGCAGCTTGGTAGGGGGGGAGTCCTACGAGCAGTACTTC.

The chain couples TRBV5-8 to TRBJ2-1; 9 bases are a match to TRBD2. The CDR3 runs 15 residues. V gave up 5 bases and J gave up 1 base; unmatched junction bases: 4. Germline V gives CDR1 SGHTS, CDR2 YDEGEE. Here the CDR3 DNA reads TGTGCCAGCAGACTAGCGGGTAGGTCCTACAATGAGCAGTTCTTC. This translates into CASRLAGRSYNEQFF. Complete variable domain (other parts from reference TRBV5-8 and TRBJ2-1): EAGVTQSPTHLIKTRGQQATLRCSPISGHTSVYWYQQALGLGLQFLLWYDEGEERNRGNFPPRFSGRQFPNYSSELNVNALELEDSALYLCASRLAGRSYNEQFFGPGTRLTVL.